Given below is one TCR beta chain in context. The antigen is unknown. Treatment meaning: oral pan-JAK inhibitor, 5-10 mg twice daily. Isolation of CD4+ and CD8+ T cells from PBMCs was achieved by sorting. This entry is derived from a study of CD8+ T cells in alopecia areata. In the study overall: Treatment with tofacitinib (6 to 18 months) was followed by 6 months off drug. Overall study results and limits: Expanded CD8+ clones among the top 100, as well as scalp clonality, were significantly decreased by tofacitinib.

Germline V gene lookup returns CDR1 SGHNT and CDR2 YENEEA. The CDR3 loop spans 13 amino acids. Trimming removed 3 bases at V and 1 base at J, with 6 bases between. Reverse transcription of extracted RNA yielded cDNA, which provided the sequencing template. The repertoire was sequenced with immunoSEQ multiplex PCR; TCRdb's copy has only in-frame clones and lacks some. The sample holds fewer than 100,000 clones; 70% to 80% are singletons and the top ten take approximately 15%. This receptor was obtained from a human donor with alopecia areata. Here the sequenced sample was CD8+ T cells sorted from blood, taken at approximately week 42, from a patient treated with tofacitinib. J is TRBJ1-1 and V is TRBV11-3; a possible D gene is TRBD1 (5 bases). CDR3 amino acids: CASSLGTNTEAFF. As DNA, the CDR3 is TGTGCCAGCAGCTTGGGGACGAACACTGAAGCTTTCTTT.